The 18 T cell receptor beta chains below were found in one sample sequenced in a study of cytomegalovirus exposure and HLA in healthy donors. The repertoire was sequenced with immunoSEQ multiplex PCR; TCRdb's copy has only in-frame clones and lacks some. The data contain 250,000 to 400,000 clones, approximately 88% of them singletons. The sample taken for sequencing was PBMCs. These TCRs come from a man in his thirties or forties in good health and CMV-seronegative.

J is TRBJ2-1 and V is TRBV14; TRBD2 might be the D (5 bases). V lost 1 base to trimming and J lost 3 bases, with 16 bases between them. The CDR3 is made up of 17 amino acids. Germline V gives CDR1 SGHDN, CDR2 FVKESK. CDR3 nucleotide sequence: TGTGCCAGCAGCCAAGCCCCCCTAGCAAGAGACTACAATGAGCAGTTCTTC. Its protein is CASSQAPLARDYNEQFF.

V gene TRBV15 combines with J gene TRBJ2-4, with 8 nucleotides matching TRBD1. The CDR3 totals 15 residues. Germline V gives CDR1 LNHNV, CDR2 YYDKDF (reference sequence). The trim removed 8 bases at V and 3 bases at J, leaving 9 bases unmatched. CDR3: CATARTGLDKNIQYF. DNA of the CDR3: TGTGCCACCGCGCGGACAGGGTTGGACAAAAACATTCAGTACTTC.

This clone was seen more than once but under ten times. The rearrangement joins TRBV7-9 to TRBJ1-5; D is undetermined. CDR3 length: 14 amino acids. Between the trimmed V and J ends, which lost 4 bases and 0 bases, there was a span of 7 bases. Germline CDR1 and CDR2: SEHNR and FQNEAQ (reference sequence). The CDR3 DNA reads TGTGCCAGCAGCTACAGTGATAGCAATCAGCCCCAGCATTTT. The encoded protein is CASSYSDSNQPQHF.

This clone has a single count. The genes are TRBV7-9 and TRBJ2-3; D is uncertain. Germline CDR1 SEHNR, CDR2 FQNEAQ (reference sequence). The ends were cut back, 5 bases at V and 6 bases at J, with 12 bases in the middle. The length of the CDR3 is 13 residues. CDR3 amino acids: CASSLQLGDTQYF. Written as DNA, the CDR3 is TGTGCCAGCAGCCTGCAGCTCGGGGATACGCAGTATTTT.

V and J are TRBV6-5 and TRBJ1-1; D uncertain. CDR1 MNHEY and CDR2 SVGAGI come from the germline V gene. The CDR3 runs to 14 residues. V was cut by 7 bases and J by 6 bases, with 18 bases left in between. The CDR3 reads CASNTFPPGAEAFF. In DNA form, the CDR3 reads TGTGCCAGCAATACGTTTCCACCGGGAGCTGAAGCTTTCTTT.

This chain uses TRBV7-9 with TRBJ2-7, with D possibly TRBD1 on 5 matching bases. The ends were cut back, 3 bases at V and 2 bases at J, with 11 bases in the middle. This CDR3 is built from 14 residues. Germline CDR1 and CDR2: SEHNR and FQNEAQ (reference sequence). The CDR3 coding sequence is TGTGCCAGCAGCTTGGCGGACACCACCTACGAGCAGTACTTC. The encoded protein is CASSLADTTYEQYF.

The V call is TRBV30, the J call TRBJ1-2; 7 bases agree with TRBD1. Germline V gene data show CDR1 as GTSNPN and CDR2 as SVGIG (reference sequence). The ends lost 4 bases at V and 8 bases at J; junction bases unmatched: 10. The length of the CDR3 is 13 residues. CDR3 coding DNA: TGTGCCTGGACTAGGACAGGTCCGCAAGGCTACACCTTC. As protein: CAWTRTGPQGYTF.

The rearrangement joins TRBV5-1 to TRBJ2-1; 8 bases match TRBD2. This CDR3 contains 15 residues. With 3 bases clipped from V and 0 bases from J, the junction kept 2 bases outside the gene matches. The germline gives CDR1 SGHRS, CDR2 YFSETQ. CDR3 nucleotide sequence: TGCGCCAGCAGCTCCGGGGGGGGCTCCTACAATGAGCAGTTCTTC. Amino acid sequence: CASSSGGGSYNEQFF.

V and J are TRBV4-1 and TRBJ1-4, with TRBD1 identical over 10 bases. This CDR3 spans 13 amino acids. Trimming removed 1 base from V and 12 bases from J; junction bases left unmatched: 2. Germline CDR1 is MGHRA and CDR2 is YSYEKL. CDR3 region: CASSQGGQGELFF. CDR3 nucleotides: TGCGCCAGCAGCCAAGGCGGACAGGGGGAACTGTTTTTT.

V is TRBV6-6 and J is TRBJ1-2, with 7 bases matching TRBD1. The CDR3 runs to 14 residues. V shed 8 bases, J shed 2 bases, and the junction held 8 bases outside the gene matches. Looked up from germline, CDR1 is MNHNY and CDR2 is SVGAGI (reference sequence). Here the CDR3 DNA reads TGTGCCAGCGACCACACAGGGGTAAACTATGGCTACACCTTC. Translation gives CASDHTGVNYGYTF.

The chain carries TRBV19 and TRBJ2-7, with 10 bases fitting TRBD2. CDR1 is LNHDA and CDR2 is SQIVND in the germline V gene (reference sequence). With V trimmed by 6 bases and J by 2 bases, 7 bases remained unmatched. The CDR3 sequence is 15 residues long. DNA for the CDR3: TGTGCCAGTAGCACACTAGCGGGGCCGGCCTACGAGCAGTACTTC. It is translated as CASSTLAGPAYEQYF.

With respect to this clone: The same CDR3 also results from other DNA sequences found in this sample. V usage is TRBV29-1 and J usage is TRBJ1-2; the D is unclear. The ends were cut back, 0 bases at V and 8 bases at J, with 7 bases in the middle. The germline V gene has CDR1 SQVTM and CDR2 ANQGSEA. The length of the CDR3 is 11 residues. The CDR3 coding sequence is TGCAGCGTTGAAGATCGCGGGGGCTACACCTTC. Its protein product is CSVEDRGGYTF.

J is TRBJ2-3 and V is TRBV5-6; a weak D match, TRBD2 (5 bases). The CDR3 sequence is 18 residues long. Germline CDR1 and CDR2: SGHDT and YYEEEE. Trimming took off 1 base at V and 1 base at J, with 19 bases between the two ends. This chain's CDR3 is CASSLLVGERLRTDTQYF. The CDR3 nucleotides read TGTGCCAGCAGCTTGTTGGTCGGGGAACGACTACGCACAGATACGCAGTATTTT.

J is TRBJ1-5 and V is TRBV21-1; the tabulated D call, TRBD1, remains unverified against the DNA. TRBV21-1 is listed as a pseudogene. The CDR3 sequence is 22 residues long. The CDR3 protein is CASSKGCGQGFVGVEGNQPQHF. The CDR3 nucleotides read TGTGCCAGCAGCAAAGGATGCGGACAGGGGTTTGTGGGGGTGGAGGGCAATCAGCCCCAGCATTTT.

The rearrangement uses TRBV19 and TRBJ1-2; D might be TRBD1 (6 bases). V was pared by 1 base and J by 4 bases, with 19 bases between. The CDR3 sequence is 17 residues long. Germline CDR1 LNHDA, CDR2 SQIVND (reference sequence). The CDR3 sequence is CASSIGSQGIYLYGYTF. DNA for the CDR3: TGTGCCAGTAGTATAGGGTCACAGGGAATCTACCTCTATGGCTACACCTTC.

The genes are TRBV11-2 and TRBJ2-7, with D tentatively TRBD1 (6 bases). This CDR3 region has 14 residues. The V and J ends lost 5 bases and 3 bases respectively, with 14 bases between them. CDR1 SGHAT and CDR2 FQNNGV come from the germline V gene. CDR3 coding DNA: TGTGCCAGCAGCCGGTGGGACATGGACTACGAGCAGTACTTC. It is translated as CASSRWDMDYEQYF.

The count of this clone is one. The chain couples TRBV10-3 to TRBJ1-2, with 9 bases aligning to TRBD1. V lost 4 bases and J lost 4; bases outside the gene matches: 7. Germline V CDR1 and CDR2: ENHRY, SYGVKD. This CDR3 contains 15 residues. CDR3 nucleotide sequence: TGTGCCATCAGTGGACCGGGACAGGGAGTCTATGGCTACACCTTC. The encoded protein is CAISGPGQGVYGYTF.

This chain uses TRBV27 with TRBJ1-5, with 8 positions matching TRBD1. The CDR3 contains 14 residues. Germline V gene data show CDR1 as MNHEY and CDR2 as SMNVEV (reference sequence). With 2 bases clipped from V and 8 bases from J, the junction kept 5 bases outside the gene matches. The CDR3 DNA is TGTGCCAGCAGTTTAAACAGGGGGGCAGAGCCCCAGCATTTT. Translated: CASSLNRGAEPQHF.